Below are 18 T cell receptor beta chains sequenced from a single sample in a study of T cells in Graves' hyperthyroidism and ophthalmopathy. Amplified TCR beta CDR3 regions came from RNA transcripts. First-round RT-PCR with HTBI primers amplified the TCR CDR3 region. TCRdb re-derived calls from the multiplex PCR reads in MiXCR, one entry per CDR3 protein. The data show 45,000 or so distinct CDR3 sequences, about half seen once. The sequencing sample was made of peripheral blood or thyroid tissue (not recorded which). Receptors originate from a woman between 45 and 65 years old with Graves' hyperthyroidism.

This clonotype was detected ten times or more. The CDR3 nucleotides read TGCGCCAGCAGCCAAGAACTAGCGGACCAAACCGGGGAGCTGTTTTTT. It is translated as CASSQELADQTGELFF. The chain links TRBV4-1 to TRBJ2-2, with 8 bases identical to TRBD2. The CDR3 runs 16 residues. Germline assignment: CDR1 MGHRA and CDR2 YSYEKL. The V and J ends lost 0 bases and 5 bases, in that order; junction bases with no gene match: 5.

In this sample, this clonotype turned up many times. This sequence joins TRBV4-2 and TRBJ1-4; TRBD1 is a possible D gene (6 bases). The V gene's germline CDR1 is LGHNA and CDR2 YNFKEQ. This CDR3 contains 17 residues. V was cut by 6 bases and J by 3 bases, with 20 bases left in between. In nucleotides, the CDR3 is TGTGCCAGCAGATTGACTCCGGGGGCGGTGGCTAATGAAAAACTGTTTTTT. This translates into CASRLTPGAVANEKLFF.

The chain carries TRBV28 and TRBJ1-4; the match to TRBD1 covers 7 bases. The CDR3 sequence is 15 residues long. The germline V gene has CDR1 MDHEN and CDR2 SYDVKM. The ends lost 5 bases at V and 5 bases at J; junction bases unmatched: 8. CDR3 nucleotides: TGTGCCAGCAGTCCACGACAGGGATGGAATGAAAAACTGTTTTTT. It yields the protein CASSPRQGWNEKLFF.

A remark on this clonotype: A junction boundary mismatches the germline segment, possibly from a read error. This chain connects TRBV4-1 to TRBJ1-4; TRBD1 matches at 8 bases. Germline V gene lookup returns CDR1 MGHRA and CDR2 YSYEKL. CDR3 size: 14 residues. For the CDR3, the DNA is TGTGCCAGCAGCCTCGACAGGGGTAACGAAAAACTGTTTTTT. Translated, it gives CASSLDRGNEKLFF.

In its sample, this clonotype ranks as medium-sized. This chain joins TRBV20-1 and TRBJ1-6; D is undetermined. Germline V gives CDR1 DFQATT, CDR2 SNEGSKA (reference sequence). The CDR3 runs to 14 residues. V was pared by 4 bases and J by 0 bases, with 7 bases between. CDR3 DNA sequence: TGCAGTGCTACGAGGAGCTCCTATAATTCACCCCTCCACTTT. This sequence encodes CSATRSSYNSPLHF.

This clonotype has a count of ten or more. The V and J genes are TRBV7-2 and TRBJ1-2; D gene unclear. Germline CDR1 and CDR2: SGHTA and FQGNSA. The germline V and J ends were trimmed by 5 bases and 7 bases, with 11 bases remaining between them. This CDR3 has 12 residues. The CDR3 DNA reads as TGTGCCAGCAGCCAAGAGGGTTCTGGCTACACCTTC. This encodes CASSQEGSGYTF.

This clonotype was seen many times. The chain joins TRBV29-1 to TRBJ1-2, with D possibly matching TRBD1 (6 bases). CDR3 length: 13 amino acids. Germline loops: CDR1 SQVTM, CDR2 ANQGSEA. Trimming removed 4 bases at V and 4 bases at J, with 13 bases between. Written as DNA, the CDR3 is TGCAGCGTTGCAAACAGGGATAGCTATGGCTACACCTTC. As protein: CSVANRDSYGYTF.

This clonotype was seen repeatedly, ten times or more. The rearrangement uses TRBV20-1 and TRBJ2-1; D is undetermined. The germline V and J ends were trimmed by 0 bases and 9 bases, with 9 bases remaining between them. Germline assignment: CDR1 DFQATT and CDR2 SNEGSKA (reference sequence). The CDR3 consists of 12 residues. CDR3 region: CSARDIASEQFF. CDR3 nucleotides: TGCAGTGCTAGAGATATAGCTAGTGAGCAGTTCTTC.

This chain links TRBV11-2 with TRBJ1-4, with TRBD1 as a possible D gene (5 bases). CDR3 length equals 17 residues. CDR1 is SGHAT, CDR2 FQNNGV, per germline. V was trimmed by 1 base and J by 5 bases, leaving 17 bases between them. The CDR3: CASSLVYPGRVNEKLFF. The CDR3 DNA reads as TGTGCCAGCAGCTTAGTCTATCCGGGACGGGTAAATGAAAAACTGTTTTTT.

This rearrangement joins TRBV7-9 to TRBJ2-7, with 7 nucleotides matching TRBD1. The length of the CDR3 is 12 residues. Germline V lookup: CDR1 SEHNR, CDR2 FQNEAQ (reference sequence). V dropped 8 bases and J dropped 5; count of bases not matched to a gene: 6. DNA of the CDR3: TGTGCCAGCGACCGGGACAGTAACGAGCAGTACTTC. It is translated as CASDRDSNEQYF.

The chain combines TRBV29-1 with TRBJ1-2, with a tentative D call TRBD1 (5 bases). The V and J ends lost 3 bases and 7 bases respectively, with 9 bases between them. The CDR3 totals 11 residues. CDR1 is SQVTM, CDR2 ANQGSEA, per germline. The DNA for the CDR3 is TGCAGCGTTGAGGGGCGGGGTGGCTACACCTTC. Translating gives CSVEGRGGYTF.

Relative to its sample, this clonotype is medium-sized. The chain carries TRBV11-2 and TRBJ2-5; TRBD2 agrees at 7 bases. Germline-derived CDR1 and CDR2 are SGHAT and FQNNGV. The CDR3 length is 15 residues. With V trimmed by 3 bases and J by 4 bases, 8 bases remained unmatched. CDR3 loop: CASSFAAGLRETQYF. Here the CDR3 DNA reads TGTGCCAGCAGCTTTGCAGCGGGGCTTCGAGAGACCCAGTACTTC.

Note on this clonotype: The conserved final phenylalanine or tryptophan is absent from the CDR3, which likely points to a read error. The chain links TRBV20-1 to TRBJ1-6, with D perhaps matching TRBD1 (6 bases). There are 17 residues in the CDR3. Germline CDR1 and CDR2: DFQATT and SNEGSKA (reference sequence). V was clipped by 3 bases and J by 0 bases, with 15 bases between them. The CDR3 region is CSASVPGASSYNSPLHL. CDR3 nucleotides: TGCAGTGCTAGCGTCCCAGGGGCGAGCTCCTATAATTCACCCCTCCACCTT.

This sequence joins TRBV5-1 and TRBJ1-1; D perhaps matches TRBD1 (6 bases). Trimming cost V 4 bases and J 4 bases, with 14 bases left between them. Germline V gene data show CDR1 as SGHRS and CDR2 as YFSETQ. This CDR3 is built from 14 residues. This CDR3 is CASSPGHRGTEAFF. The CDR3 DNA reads TGCGCCAGCAGCCCGGGACACCGGGGCACTGAAGCTTTCTTT.

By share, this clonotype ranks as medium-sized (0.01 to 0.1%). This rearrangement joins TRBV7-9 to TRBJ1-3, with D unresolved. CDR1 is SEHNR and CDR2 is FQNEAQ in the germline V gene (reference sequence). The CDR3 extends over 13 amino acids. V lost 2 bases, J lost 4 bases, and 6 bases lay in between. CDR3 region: CASSLRQGNTIYF. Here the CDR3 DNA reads TGTGCCAGCAGCTTAAGGCAGGGAAACACCATATATTTT.

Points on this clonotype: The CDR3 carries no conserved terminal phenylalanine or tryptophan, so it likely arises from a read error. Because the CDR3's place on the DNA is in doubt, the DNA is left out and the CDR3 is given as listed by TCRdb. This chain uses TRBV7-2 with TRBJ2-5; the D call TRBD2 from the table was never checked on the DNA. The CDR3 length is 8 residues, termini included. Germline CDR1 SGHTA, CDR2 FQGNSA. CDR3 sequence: CASSEGLA.

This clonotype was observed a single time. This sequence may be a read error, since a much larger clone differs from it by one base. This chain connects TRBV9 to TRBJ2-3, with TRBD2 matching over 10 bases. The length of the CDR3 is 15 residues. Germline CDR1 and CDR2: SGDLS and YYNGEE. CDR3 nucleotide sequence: TGTGCCAGCAACCGGTGGAGCGGGAGGGCGGATACGCGGTATTTT. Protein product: CASNRWSGRADTRYF.

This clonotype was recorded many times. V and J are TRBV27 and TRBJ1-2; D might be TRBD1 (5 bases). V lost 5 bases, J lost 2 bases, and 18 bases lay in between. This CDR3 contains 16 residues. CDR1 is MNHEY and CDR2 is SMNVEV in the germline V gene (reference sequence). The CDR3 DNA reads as TGTGCCAGCAGTCCCTCCAGTGACAGAATCAACTATGGCTACACCTTC. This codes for CASSPSSDRINYGYTF.